This T cell receptor (beta chain) originates from a study of control samples from healthy donors and cancer patients. The CDR3 has 14 amino acids. From germline, CDR1 is MNHNY and CDR2 SVGAGI (reference sequence). Losses at the gene ends were 5 bases for V and 6 bases for J; bases not matched to a gene: 5. The table came from immunoSEQ multiplex PCR; TCRdb's copy has only in-frame clones and leaves some out. The sample totals some 180,000 clones. The rearrangement joins TRBV6-6 to TRBJ1-5; 9 positions match TRBD1. The receptor was derived from a woman aged 30 to 39 in good health. The specimen was blood. In DNA, the CDR3 is TGTGCCAGCAGTCGGACAGGGGAAAGTCAGCCCCAGCATTTT. It specifies CASSRTGESQPQHF.